These 13 T cell receptor beta chains originate from one sample sequenced in a study of T cells in Graves' hyperthyroidism and ophthalmopathy. Amplification targeted TCR beta CDR3 regions from RNA transcripts. A first-round RT-PCR of the TCR CDR3 used the HTBI primer set. TCRdb reprocessed the multiplex PCR reads via MiXCR and lists one record per CDR3 protein. The table lists 350,000 to 450,000 distinct CDR3 sequences, around 15% of them singletons. The sequencing input was blood. The receptors were sampled from a man aged 45-65 years with Graves' ophthalmopathy.

This clonotype was found many times. The chain combines TRBV7-8 with TRBJ2-3; 7 nucleotides match TRBD2. Germline CDR1 reads SGHVS; CDR2 reads FQNEAQ. CDR3 length equals 15 residues. With V trimmed by 5 bases and J by 1 base, 6 bases remained unmatched. The CDR3 spells CASSLGLSRTDTQYF. CDR3 coding DNA: TGTGCCAGCAGCCTGGGACTATCCCGCACAGATACGCAGTATTTT.

This chain connects TRBV5-1 to TRBJ1-4; D remains unclear. The CDR3 is 14 residues long. Trimming left V 3 bases short and J 3 bases short, with 9 bases between. The germline V gene has CDR1 SGHRS and CDR2 YFSETQ. In nucleotides, the CDR3 is TGCGCCAGCAGCTCGGGTAGACCTAATGAAAAACTGTTTTTT. Translation: CASSSGRPNEKLFF.

V and J are TRBV25-1 and TRBJ2-1; 12 nucleotides align to TRBD2. V shed 8 bases, J shed 5 bases, and the junction held 7 bases outside the gene matches. This CDR3 is built from 15 residues. CDR1 is MGHDK, CDR2 SYGVNS, per germline. The CDR3 nucleotides are TGTGCCAGCGGATCTAGCGGGAGGGTAGACAATGAGCAGTTCTTC. Residues: CASGSSGRVDNEQFF.

This clonotype has only a few counts. This chain links TRBV15 with TRBJ1-1, with D possibly TRBD1 on 5 matching bases. The CDR3 loop spans 15 amino acids. The germline V gene encodes CDR1 LNHNV and CDR2 YYDKDF (reference sequence). Between the trimmed V and J ends, which lost 5 bases and 2 bases, there was a span of 15 bases. The CDR3 DNA reads TGTGCCACCAGCCCCCGGGGGGGGTCTAACACTGAAGCTTTCTTT. Protein sequence: CATSPRGGSNTEAFF.

This clonotype was counted a few times. The chain links TRBV5-1 to TRBJ2-6; possible D gene TRBD1, 6 bases. The CDR3 sequence is 16 residues long. Trimming stripped 3 bases from V and 0 bases from J, with 10 bases between. Germline lookup yields CDR1 SGHRS and CDR2 YFSETQ. DNA of the CDR3: TGCGCCAGCAGCTCGGGACATAACTCTGGGGCCAACGTCCTGACTTTC. Protein: CASSSGHNSGANVLTF. The whole variable domain, remainder taken from reference TRBV5-1 and TRBJ2-6, is KAGVTQTPRYLIKTRGQQVTLSCSPISGHRSVSWYQQTPGQGLQFLFEYFSETQRNKGNFPGRFSGRQFSNSRSEMNVSTLELGDSALYLCASSSGHNSGANVLTFGAGSRLTVL.

The sample holds many counts of this clonotype. The chain has TRBV10-3 and TRBJ2-3; 8 bases map to TRBD2. The germline CDR1 and CDR2 sequences are ENHRY and SYGVKD. The length of the CDR3 is 16 residues. With 4 bases clipped from V and 2 bases from J, the junction kept 8 bases outside the gene matches. CDR3 sequence (DNA): TGTGCCATCAGTGGGAGGTTAGCGGGATCCACAGATACGCAGTATTTT. Protein product: CAISGRLAGSTDTQYF.

The count of this clonotype is one. The V and J genes are TRBV7-2 and TRBJ2-5; D remains unclear. Germline V gives CDR1 SGHTA, CDR2 FQGNSA. The CDR3 sequence is 14 residues long. V was pared by 8 bases and J by 5 bases, with 18 bases between. The DNA for the CDR3 is TGTGCCAGCGGCCCGATCGAAGGGAAGGAGACCCAGTACTTC. This gives the protein CASGPIEGKETQYF.

Of note for this clonotype: Being one base from a much bigger clone, this may be a read error. The chain employs TRBV6-1 and TRBJ1-2, with D uncertain. Germline lookup yields CDR1 MNHNS and CDR2 SASEGT. V was shortened by 2 bases and J by 2 bases, with 9 bases between the two germline ends. This CDR3 is 14 amino acids long. CDR3 bases: TGTGCCAGCAGTGAATCTGTACGGAACTATGGCTACACCTTC. Protein: CASSESVRNYGYTF.

In its sample, this clonotype was seen many times. The chain couples TRBV28 to TRBJ2-7; TRBD2 matches 10 bases. This CDR3 is 15 amino acids long. Germline CDR1 and CDR2: MDHEN and SYDVKM. Losses at the gene ends were 6 bases for V and 2 bases for J; bases not matched to a gene: 7. The CDR3 protein is CASSPGLAVPYEQYF. CDR3 coding DNA: TGTGCCAGCAGCCCCGGACTAGCGGTACCCTACGAGCAGTACTTC.

In its sample, this clonotype was seen many times. The rearrangement uses TRBV4-1 and TRBJ1-2; D may be TRBD1 (5 bases). The length of the CDR3 is 16 residues. Trimming cost V 1 base and J 2 bases, with 14 bases left between them. Germline CDR1 MGHRA, CDR2 YSYEKL. Written as DNA, the CDR3 is TGCGCCAGCAGCCAAGCGGGCAGGGTGAACAACTATGGCTACACCTTC. Protein: CASSQAGRVNNYGYTF.

This clonotype was detected only a few times. The chain is built from TRBV5-1 and TRBJ2-5; 8 bases line up with TRBD1. V was clipped by 4 bases and J by 4 bases; unmatched bases: 6. This CDR3 is built from 14 residues. Germline V CDR1 and CDR2: SGHRS, YFSETQ. The CDR3 loop reads CASSDDRGGETQYF. CDR3 in DNA: TGCGCCAGCAGCGACGACAGGGGTGGAGAGACCCAGTACTTC.

This clonotype occurred once. This chain uses TRBV11-2 with TRBJ2-2, with 7 bases that match TRBD2. This CDR3 is 15 amino acids long. From germline, CDR1 is SGHAT and CDR2 FQNNGV. After removal of 4 bases from V and 4 bases from J, the junction contained 6 bases not matched to a gene. CDR3: CASSSNPGGTGELFF. CDR3 DNA: TGTGCCAGCAGCTCCAACCCGGGGGGCACCGGGGAGCTGTTTTTT.

This clonotype occurred a few times. For the CDR3, the DNA is TGTGCCAGCAGCCCCCAAGGGGGCGCAAGGGAGACCCAGTACTTC. It codes for CASSPQGGARETQYF. The chain links TRBV3-1 to TRBJ2-5; 7 nucleotides align to TRBD1. The CDR3 is 15 amino acids. J was trimmed by 5 bases and V by 4 bases; bases with no gene match: 10. Germline V gene data show CDR1 as LGHDT and CDR2 as YNNKEL (reference sequence).